A single sample is the source of the 2 T cell receptor beta chains below, sequenced in a study of T-cell reconstitution after alpha-beta-depleted transplantation in children. Unique molecular identifiers were incorporated into the prepared TCRbeta library. MiXCR was run by TCRdb on the PCR reads, yielding one entry per CDR3 protein. The repertoire consists of 350,000 to 500,000 distinct CDR3 sequences, with 43% occurring once and the leading ten covering under 35%. Sample: PBMCs, taken before TCRalphabeta/CD19-depleted stem cell transplant. The receptors here all came from a girl aged 2-15 years with aplastic anemia, due to receive a stem cell transplant.

V gene TRBV27 combines with J gene TRBJ2-7; D is ambiguous. The CDR3 is 14 residues long. Between the trimmed V and J ends, which lost 3 bases and 2 bases, there was a span of 11 bases. CDR1 and CDR2 from the germline V gene are MNHEY and SMNVEV (reference sequence). The CDR3, as DNA: TGTGCCAGCAGTTTTTATGCCGGAGCCTACGAGCAGTACTTC. It codes for CASSFYAGAYEQYF.

J is TRBJ1-5 and V is TRBV20-1; D not certain. In germline, CDR1 is DFQATT, CDR2 SNEGSKA (reference sequence). Trimming cost V 6 bases and J 3 bases, with 15 bases left between them. The CDR3 consists of 14 residues. Here the CDR3 DNA reads TGCAGTGCCGCAGCTAGTAATCCCAATCAGCCCCAGCATTTT. Protein: CSAAASNPNQPQHF.